This T cell receptor (beta chain) was recorded in a study of siplizumab effects on memory and regulatory T cells. General study results and limits: Unstimulated subsets accounted for the mapping of only a minor share of the clones that were alloreactive. Memory T cells appeared less diverse than naive cells, which seemed to contribute substantially to alloresponse. Relative to controls at around 29%, mappable alloreactive CD4+ clones exhibited a mean Treg-derived proportion of around 69% with siplizumab.

TCRdb keeps only in-frame clones here, not all; method: immunoSEQ multiplex PCR. Among roughly 100,000 clones listed, approximately 90% were seen once. Concerning this clone itself: Its specificity is unknown.

The clonotype originates from a human donor in good health. The sequencing input was CD4+ T cells sorted from blood.

The CDR3, as DNA: TGTGCCAGCAGGGACTTGACGGATTCCGGGGAGCTGTTTTTT. Protein: CASRDLTDSGELFF. The chain couples TRBV27 to TRBJ2-2, with D tentatively TRBD2 (5 bases). Trimming took off 6 bases at V and 6 bases at J, with 14 bases between the two ends. Germline CDR1 and CDR2: MNHEY and SMNVEV (reference sequence). The CDR3 loop spans 14 amino acids.